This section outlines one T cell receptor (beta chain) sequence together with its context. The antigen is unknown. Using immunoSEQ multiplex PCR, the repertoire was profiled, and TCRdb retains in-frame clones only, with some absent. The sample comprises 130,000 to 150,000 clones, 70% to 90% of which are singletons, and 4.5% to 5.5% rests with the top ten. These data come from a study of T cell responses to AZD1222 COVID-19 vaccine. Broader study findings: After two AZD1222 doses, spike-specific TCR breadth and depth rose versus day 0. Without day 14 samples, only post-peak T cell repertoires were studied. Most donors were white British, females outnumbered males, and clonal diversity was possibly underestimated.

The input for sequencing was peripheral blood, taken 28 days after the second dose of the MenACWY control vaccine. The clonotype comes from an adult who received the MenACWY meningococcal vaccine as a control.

The CDR3 sequence is CASSYNSGSTDTQYF. The CDR3 DNA follows: TGTGCCAGCAGTTATAATAGCGGAAGCACAGATACGCAGTATTTT. The chain carries TRBV6-2 or TRBV6-3 and TRBJ2-3; tentatively, D is TRBD2 (6 bases). Germline V gene sequence: CDR1 MNHEY, CDR2 SVGEGT. V lost 3 bases and J 0 bases, leaving 10 bases between the germline ends. The CDR3 length is 15 residues.